One T cell receptor (beta chain) is described in this entry. TCRdb's copy holds only in-frame clones and misses some; the assay was immunoSEQ multiplex PCR. The sample holds 40,000 to 60,000 clones, approximately 90% seen once. This sample stems from a study of technical replicates of blood from several donors. Germline-derived CDR1 and CDR2 are SEHNR and FQNEAQ (reference sequence). The length of the CDR3 is 13 residues. Trimming took 7 bases from V and 7 from J; bases not matched to a gene: 6. The material sequenced was PBMCs. The receptor's source is a human donor in good health. Some clones in this sample may be carry-over from other donors' samples. This chain joins TRBV7-9 and TRBJ2-7, with 11 bases that match TRBD1. Here the CDR3 reads CASTLRDRGEQYF. The CDR3 coding sequence is TGTGCCAGCACCCTCCGGGACAGGGGGGAGCAGTACTTC.